The 7 T cell receptor beta chains in this list originate from one sample, sequenced in a study of T cells after posttransplantation cyclophosphamide. A marrow graft followed busulfan-fludarabine conditioning, with cyclophosphamide on days +3 and +4. The protocol was immunoSEQ multiplex PCR, while the TCRdb copy is restricted to in-frame clones and leaves out a portion. The table shows more than 10,000 clones, with around four fifths occurring only once. The material was PBMCs, obtained about 1,800 days after allogeneic stem cell transplant with posttransplant cyclophosphamide. These receptors came from a female patient aged 50-59 years who received an allogeneic stem cell transplant from a related donor, was CMV-positive, and had no GVHD. Some T cells may arise from the graft donor.

This rearrangement joins TRBV9 to TRBJ2-4; a possible D gene is TRBD2 (7 bases). Germline V gives CDR1 SGDLS, CDR2 YYNGEE. The CDR3 is 15 amino acids. Deletions cut 4 bases from V and 1 base from J, with 12 bases between. The CDR3 region has the DNA TGTGCCAGCAGCCCAGAGGGGGGGGCCAAAAACATTCAGTACTTC. It encodes CASSPEGGAKNIQYF.

V gene TRBV27 combines with J gene TRBJ2-7; 10 bases match TRBD2. The CDR3 length is 17 residues. CDR1 and CDR2 from the germline V gene are MNHEY and SMNVEV (reference sequence). The ends lost 5 bases at V and 5 bases at J; junction bases unmatched: 15. CDR3 bases: TGTGCCAGCAGTCCCCCAGCGGGACTAGCGATTCCCCACGAGCAGTACTTC. Its protein is CASSPPAGLAIPHEQYF.

In its sample, this clone was seen once. J is TRBJ2-2 and V is TRBV11-2, with D perhaps matching TRBD1 (5 bases). CDR1 SGHAT and CDR2 FQNNGV come from the germline V gene. The CDR3 totals 14 residues. The V gene lost 6 bases and the J gene lost 7 bases, with 15 bases spanning the gap. In DNA, the CDR3 is TGTGCCAGCAGGTTCCAGGGCGTGGGCGGGGAGCTGTTTTTT. Its translation: CASRFQGVGGELFF.

This clone has only a few counts. The gene calls are TRBV9 and TRBJ2-7; tentatively, D is TRBD1 (5 bases). The CDR3 loop spans 14 amino acids. V lost 4 bases, J lost 2 bases, and 13 bases lay in between. The germline V gene encodes CDR1 SGDLS and CDR2 YYNGEE. The CDR3 region is CASSLSGQAYEQYF. CDR3 coding DNA: TGTGCCAGCAGCTTGTCAGGGCAAGCCTACGAGCAGTACTTC.

The chain joins TRBV7-6 to TRBJ1-2, with 7 bases lining up with TRBD1. CDR1 and CDR2 (germline): SGHVS, FNYEAQ. V gave up 3 bases and J gave up 10 bases; unmatched junction bases: 11. There are 14 residues in the CDR3. The CDR3 loop is CASSFSRRGTDYTF. CDR3 coding DNA: TGTGCCAGCAGCTTTAGTCGACGAGGGACAGACTACACCTTC.

This chain links TRBV7-9 with TRBJ2-7; 10 bases are a match to TRBD2. CDR3 length: 14 amino acids. Losses at the gene ends were 5 bases for V and 4 bases for J; bases not matched to a gene: 5. CDR1 and CDR2 (germline): SEHNR, FQNEAQ (reference sequence). CDR3 DNA sequence: TGTGCCAGCAGCCAATGGACTAGCGGTTACGAGCAGTACTTC. Amino acids: CASSQWTSGYEQYF. The variable domain in full, completed from reference TRBV7-9 and TRBJ2-7, reads DTGVSQNPRHKITKRGQNVTFRCDPISEHNRLYWYRQTLGQGPEFLTYFQNEAQLEKSRLLSDRFSAERPKGSFSTLEIQRTEQGDSAMYLCASSQWTSGYEQYFGPGTRLTVT.

The J gene is TRBJ2-2, the V gene TRBV11-2; no clear D gene. The CDR3 has 13 amino acids. Trimming stripped 0 bases from V and 7 bases from J, with 6 bases between. CDR1 is SGHAT, CDR2 FQNNGV, per germline. The CDR3 DNA follows: TGTGCCAGCAGCTTAGAAAGCATCGGGGAGCTGTTTTTT. It codes for CASSLESIGELFF.